This T cell receptor (beta chain) was sequenced in a study of blood T cell repertoires in COVID-19. Study background: COVID-19 samples from acute and convalescent phases originated in the United States, Italy and Spain.

Looked up from germline, CDR1 is MDHEN and CDR2 is SYDVKM. The V end was cut by 6 bases, the J end by 6 bases, with 18 bases between. The CDR3 length is 15 residues. Authors' analysis steps: Reference gene primer amplification in the assay estimated nucleated cell counts. The protocol was immunoSEQ multiplex PCR, while the TCRdb copy is restricted to in-frame clones and leaves out a portion. The DNA was the basis for D and trimming; V, J and clone size are from that table. The sample carries under 250,000 clones, over 70% recorded once. The sequencing sample was made of peripheral blood. This clonotype originated in an elderly woman with acute or convalescent COVID-19. The rearrangement joins TRBV28 to TRBJ2-1; D perhaps matches TRBD2 (6 bases). The CDR3 protein is CASSLLAIGSNEQFF. Written as DNA, the CDR3 is TGTGCCAGCAGCTTGCTAGCGATTGGCTCCAATGAGCAGTTCTTC. Looking up the rest from reference TRBV28 and TRBJ2-1 gives the full variable domain: DVKVTQSSRYLVKRTGEKVFLECVQDMDHENMFWYRQDPGLGLRLIYFSYDVKMKEKGDIPEGYSVSREKKERFSLILESASTNQTSMYLCASSLLAIGSNEQFFGPGTRLTVL.